These 25 T cell receptor beta chains were sequenced from one sample in a study of blood T cells in healthy people across ages. Primed by a sample-barcoded 5' primer and a J-beta primer mix, a second PCR proceeded for about 6 to 11 cycles. TCRdb recomputed calls from the 5' RACE reads with MiXCR, one row per CDR3 protein. Of 850,000 to 1,000,000 distinct CDR3 sequences in the sample, roughly 50% were seen once. Sequences were obtained from blood. The receptors were sampled from a man aged 30 to 39 in good health.

The V and J genes are TRBV20-1 and TRBJ2-7; possible D gene TRBD2, 5 bases. The CDR3 sequence is 15 residues long. Germline CDR1 and CDR2: DFQATT and SNEGSKA (reference sequence). V gave up 0 bases and J gave up 0 bases, with 12 bases separating them. CDR3 DNA: TGCAGTGCTAGAGATCTGGTGGGGAGCTCCTACGAGCAGTACTTC. Translating it yields CSARDLVGSSYEQYF.

The chain uses TRBV28 and TRBJ2-3; D unclear. The CDR3 contains 15 residues. V was shortened by 5 bases and J by 3 bases, with 15 bases between the two germline ends. Looked up from germline, CDR1 is MDHEN and CDR2 is SYDVKM. In nucleotides, the CDR3 is TGTGCCAGCAGTCCACCCGCCCAATTGACAGATACGCAGTATTTT. It yields the protein CASSPPAQLTDTQYF.

This chain joins TRBV6-1 and TRBJ2-5; D not certain. Deletions cut 2 bases from V and 0 bases from J, with 13 bases between. The length of the CDR3 is 16 residues. Germline CDR1 and CDR2: MNHNS and SASEGT. CDR3 DNA: TGTGCCAGCAGTGAATTACCGGATCTGTACCAAGAGACCCAGTACTTC. It specifies CASSELPDLYQETQYF.

A note on this clonotype: One end of the junction fails to match germline, which may point to a read error. The chain has TRBV7-2 and TRBJ2-5; D is unclear. The J call may be in error: the DNA end matches TRBJ2-7 better. The length of the CDR3 is 14 residues. Per germline, CDR1 SGHTA and CDR2 FQGNSA. Written as DNA, the CDR3 is TGTGCCAGCAGCGTAGCTGTTCAGTTGTACGAGCAGTACTTC. As protein: CASSVAVQLYEQYF.

This clonotype came up once. In DNA, the CDR3 is TGTGCCACTGGACGGAACCAAGAGACCCAGTACTTC. Encoded protein: CATGRNQETQYF. The chain links TRBV7-9 to TRBJ2-5; D unclear. The CDR3 is 12 residues long. The V gene's germline CDR1 is SEHNR and CDR2 FQNEAQ (reference sequence). With 10 bases removed from V and 0 bases from J, the gap between germline ends came to 9 bases.

This clonotype was counted once. The chain joins TRBV29-1 to TRBJ2-7, with TRBD2 identical over 9 bases. This CDR3 has 15 residues. The V segment lost 2 bases and the J segment 2 bases; nucleotides outside the gene matches: 7. CDR1 and CDR2 from the germline V gene are SQVTM and ANQGSEA. For the CDR3, the DNA is TGCAGCGTTGAAAGGGCTAGCGGGGAGACCTACGAGCAGTACTTC. Its protein is CSVERASGETYEQYF.

The V and J genes are TRBV28 and TRBJ2-5; possible D gene TRBD2, 6 bases. Germline V CDR1 and CDR2: MDHEN, SYDVKM. V lost 5 bases, J lost 11 bases, and 21 bases lay in between. The CDR3 extends over 14 amino acids. CDR3 DNA: TGTGCCAGCAGTCCAGGGACTGCCTGGGGTGAGCAGTACTTC. Protein product: CASSPGTAWGEQYF.

This chain links TRBV5-1 with TRBJ2-7; the match to TRBD2 covers 9 bases. CDR1 SGHRS and CDR2 YFSETQ come from the germline V gene. The CDR3 consists of 15 residues. V shed 4 bases and J 4 bases; nucleotides not matched to a gene: 9. The CDR3 spells CASSVASLAGYEQYF. DNA of the CDR3: TGCGCCAGCAGCGTGGCGAGCCTAGCGGGGTACGAGCAGTACTTC. Supplemented by reference TRBV5-1 and TRBJ2-7, the full variable domain reads KAGVTQTPRYLIKTRGQQVTLSCSPISGHRSVSWYQQTPGQGLQFLFEYFSETQRNKGNFPGRFSGRQFSNSRSEMNVSTLELGDSALYLCASSVASLAGYEQYFGPGTRLTVT.

This clonotype was recorded many times. V is TRBV7-2 and J is TRBJ1-1; D ambiguous. CDR3 length: 13 amino acids. Germline lookup yields CDR1 SGHTA and CDR2 FQGNSA. V was cut by 7 bases and J by 5 bases, with 14 bases left in between. DNA of the CDR3: TGTGCCAGCATGGTGGAACGTGCGACTGAAGCTTTCTTT. Translating it yields CASMVERATEAFF.

This clonotype has a handful of counts. The chain couples TRBV10-3 to TRBJ2-7, with D possibly TRBD1 on 6 matching bases. The CDR3 covers 15 residues. Germline V CDR1 and CDR2: ENHRY, SYGVKD. V was pared by 2 bases and J by 0 bases, with 11 bases between. The CDR3 spells CAISERQGSSYEQYF. CDR3 DNA: TGTGCCATCAGTGAGAGGCAGGGGAGCTCCTACGAGCAGTACTTC.

In this sample, this clonotype turned up many times. The chain employs TRBV5-6 and TRBJ2-7; D uncertain. The germline gives CDR1 SGHDT, CDR2 YYEEEE. The CDR3 length is 12 residues. Between the trimmed V and J ends, which lost 3 bases and 2 bases, there was a span of 6 bases. Here the CDR3 DNA reads TGTGCCAGCAGCTCCGGGCCCTACGAGCAGTACTTC. The encoded protein is CASSSGPYEQYF.

The chain recombines TRBV27 with TRBJ2-2; tentatively, D is TRBD1 (6 bases). Trimming removed 10 bases from V and 6 bases from J, with 9 bases in between. Per germline, CDR1 MNHEY and CDR2 SMNVEV (reference sequence). The CDR3 totals 11 residues. CDR3 in amino acids: CATQGPGELFF. CDR3 DNA: TGTGCCACCCAGGGGCCCGGGGAGCTGTTTTTT.

This clonotype has ten or more counts. A much larger clone is a single base away; this may be a read error. The chain has TRBV29-1 and TRBJ2-1, with D tentatively TRBD2 (5 bases). The CDR3 sequence is 14 residues long. CDR1 is SQVTM, CDR2 ANQGSEA, per germline. Trimming shortened V by 6 bases and J by 0 bases, and 12 bases separated the two germline ends. The CDR3 DNA reads as TGCAGCGTCGGACTTGCGAGCTCCTACAATGAGCAGTTCTTC. As protein: CSVGLASSYNEQFF.

The chain has TRBV6-1 and TRBJ1-4; 10 bases agree with TRBD1. The germline CDR1 and CDR2 sequences are MNHNS and SASEGT. This CDR3 has 16 residues. Germline trimming cut 1 base from V and 5 bases from J; bases unmatched to any gene: 4. The DNA of the CDR3 is TGTGCCAGCAGTGAAGAAGGGACAGGGGCAAATGAAAAACTGTTTTTT. The encoded protein is CASSEEGTGANEKLFF.

The chain is built from TRBV27 and TRBJ1-6; perhaps TRBD1 as D (5 bases). Deletions cut 4 bases from V and 3 bases from J, with 16 bases between. In germline, CDR1 is MNHEY, CDR2 SMNVEV (reference sequence). The CDR3 covers 17 residues. The CDR3 DNA is TGTGCCAGCAGTTCGGTCGCCGGGACGTTCTATAATTCACCCCTCCACTTT. Protein: CASSSVAGTFYNSPLHF.

Concerning this clonotype itself: The germline gene is not matched at one end of the junction; a read error may be the cause. The chain links TRBV7-9 to TRBJ2-7, with 12 bases matching TRBD2. The CDR3 loop spans 18 amino acids. Germline loops: CDR1 SEHNR, CDR2 FQNEAQ (reference sequence). This CDR3 is CASGLGTSGGRNSYEQYF. Written as DNA, the CDR3 is TGTGCCAGCGGCTTGGGAACTAGCGGGGGGCGTAACTCCTACGAGCAGTACTTC.

The chain is built from TRBV27 and TRBJ2-1; a weak D match, TRBD1 (6 bases). The germline V gene has CDR1 MNHEY and CDR2 SMNVEV (reference sequence). The CDR3 totals 14 residues. Trimming shortened V by 5 bases and J by 5 bases, and 13 bases separated the two germline ends. CDR3 protein: CASSLDDRHNEQFF. The CDR3 bases are TGTGCCAGCAGTCTGGACGACAGGCACAATGAGCAGTTCTTC.

The chain joins TRBV27 to TRBJ1-6; D gene uncertain. This CDR3 is built from 15 residues. CDR1 is MNHEY and CDR2 is SMNVEV in the germline V gene (reference sequence). V lost 0 bases and J 7 bases, leaving 10 bases between the germline ends. The CDR3 DNA sequence: TGTGCCAGCAGTTTATCGCGAAAAGGAAATTCACCCCTCCACTTT. Residues: CASSLSRKGNSPLHF.

This clonotype was observed a handful of times. The chain couples TRBV4-2 to TRBJ2-2, with TRBD1 identical over 8 bases. CDR3 length: 16 residues. With 1 base clipped from V and 2 bases from J, the junction kept 3 bases outside the gene matches. The germline V gene encodes CDR1 LGHNA and CDR2 YNFKEQ. Written as DNA, the CDR3 is TGTGCCAGCAGCCAAGTCGGACAGGGTAACACCGGGGAGCTGTTTTTT. This encodes CASSQVGQGNTGELFF.

The CDR3 is CASSLRTGANEQYF. As DNA, the CDR3 is TGTGCCAGCAGCTTAAGGACAGGGGCTAACGAGCAGTACTTC. V and J are TRBV7-9 and TRBJ2-7, with 9 nucleotides matching TRBD1. CDR3 length: 14 residues. In germline, CDR1 is SEHNR, CDR2 FQNEAQ (reference sequence). V lost 2 bases to trimming and J lost 5 bases; unmatched junction nucleotides: 4.

This clonotype has ten or more counts. This chain joins TRBV7-9 and TRBJ2-3; no reliable D call. Germline V CDR1 and CDR2: SEHNR, FQNEAQ (reference sequence). The CDR3 spans 13 residues. V lost 3 bases and J lost 2, with 6 bases in between. The CDR3 loop reads CASSFEVTDTQYF. The DNA for the CDR3 is TGTGCCAGCAGCTTCGAAGTCACAGATACGCAGTATTTT.

The chain couples TRBV14 to TRBJ1-1, with no clear D. CDR1 is SGHDN and CDR2 is FVKESK in the germline V gene. V lost 4 bases and J 10 bases, leaving 10 bases between the germline ends. The length of the CDR3 is 11 residues. Here the CDR3 reads CASSPGIRAFF. In DNA, the CDR3 is TGTGCCAGCAGCCCCGGAATCCGAGCTTTCTTT.

The chain couples TRBV20-1 to TRBJ1-1; D is possibly TRBD1 (6 bases). V shed 5 bases and J shed 1 base, with 11 bases lying between them. The CDR3 is 13 residues long. The V gene's germline CDR1 is DFQATT and CDR2 SNEGSKA (reference sequence). In DNA form, the CDR3 reads TGCAGTGCTGCGGGGGACACGAACACTGAAGCTTTCTTT. This gives the protein CSAAGDTNTEAFF.

A single count supports this clonotype. V gene TRBV7-9 combines with J gene TRBJ2-5, with 8 bases identical to TRBD1. The CDR3 totals 15 residues. Germline V lookup: CDR1 SEHNR, CDR2 FQNEAQ (reference sequence). J was trimmed by 5 bases and V by 3 bases; bases with no gene match: 8. The CDR3: CASSFRRGRGETQYF. The DNA of the CDR3 is TGTGCCAGCAGCTTTCGCAGGGGGCGCGGGGAGACCCAGTACTTC.

This clonotype was counted only a few times. The V call is TRBV27, the J call TRBJ1-5, with D maybe TRBD1 (5 bases). Per the germline V gene, CDR1 is MNHEY and CDR2 is SMNVEV (reference sequence). The CDR3 has 15 residues. The V end was cut by 3 bases, the J end by 0 bases, with 9 bases between. Written as DNA, the CDR3 is TGTGCCAGCAGTTTGACAGCCTATAGCAATCAGCCCCAGCATTTT. Protein: CASSLTAYSNQPQHF.